This entry concerns a single T cell receptor beta chain. The CDR3 covers 13 residues. Between the trimmed V and J ends, which lost 5 bases and 2 bases, there was a span of 8 bases. The germline gives CDR1 SGHAT, CDR2 FQNNGV. Clones were sequenced by immunoSEQ multiplex PCR, and TCRdb holds only the in-frame ones, with some missing. Among 160,000 or so clones listed, 87% were seen once. The sample is drawn from a study of cytomegalovirus exposure and HLA in healthy donors. Sequencing used PBMCs. This clonotype was obtained from a woman aged 30 to 39 in good health and CMV-seronegative. The V gene is TRBV11-2, the J gene TRBJ2-3; D is unclear. The CDR3 here is CASSHALTDTQYF. The CDR3 nucleotides read TGTGCCAGCAGCCACGCACTCACAGATACGCAGTATTTT.